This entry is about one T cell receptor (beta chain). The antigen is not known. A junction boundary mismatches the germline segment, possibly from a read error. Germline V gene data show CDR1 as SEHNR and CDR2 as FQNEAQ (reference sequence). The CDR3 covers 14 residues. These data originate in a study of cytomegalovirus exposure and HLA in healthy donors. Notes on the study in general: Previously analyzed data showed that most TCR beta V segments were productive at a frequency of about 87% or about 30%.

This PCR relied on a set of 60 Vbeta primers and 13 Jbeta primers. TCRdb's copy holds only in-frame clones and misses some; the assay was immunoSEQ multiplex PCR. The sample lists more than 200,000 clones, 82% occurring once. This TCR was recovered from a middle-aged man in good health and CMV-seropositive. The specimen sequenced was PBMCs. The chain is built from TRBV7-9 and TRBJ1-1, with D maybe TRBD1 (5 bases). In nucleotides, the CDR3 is TGTTCCAGCAGCCAAGTGGGCGGGGGCACTGAAGCTTTCTTT. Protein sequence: CSSSQVGGGTEAFF.